Described below is a single TCR beta chain sequence and its context. The data were produced by immunoSEQ multiplex PCR, yet TCRdb's version contains in-frame clones alone and is incomplete. The sample yields tens of thousands of clones, roughly 86% seen once. The data belong to a study of T cell clones after liver transplantation. The overall study: Samples came from ITN030ST, which attempted immunosuppression withdrawal within 2 years of liver transplantation. Without induction therapy, subjects received standard immunosuppression until 12-24 months post-transplant.

The CDR3 is 17 amino acids. Trimming removed 7 bases at V and 0 bases at J, with 19 bases between. Germline V gives CDR1 LNHDA, CDR2 SQIVND (reference sequence). Sorting of unstimulated PBMCs yielded separate CD3+CD4+ and CD3+CD8+ fractions. This sample comprised CD4+ T cells from blood, obtained 24 months after liver transplant. The gene calls are TRBV19 and TRBJ1-5; TRBD1 might be the D (6 bases). This receptor was obtained from a human patient who received a liver transplant. The graft donor may have contributed some T cells. This chain's CDR3 is CASTKYGRQASNQPQHF. The CDR3 region has the DNA TGTGCCAGTACTAAGTATGGGAGACAGGCTAGCAATCAGCCCCAGCATTTT. Complete variable domain (other parts from reference TRBV19 and TRBJ1-5): DGGITQSPKYLFRKEGQNVTLSCEQNLNHDAMYWYRQDPGQGLRLIYYSQIVNDFQKGDIAEGYSVSREKKESFPLTVTSAQKNPTAFYLCASTKYGRQASNQPQHFGDGTRLSIL.